This T cell receptor (beta chain) was captured by sequencing in a study of blood T cell repertoires in COVID-19. Across the whole study: Sites in the United States, Italy and Spain provided acute and convalescent COVID-19 samples.

The CDR3 runs 12 residues. Germline CDR1 LGHNT, CDR2 FRNRAP. Germline trimming cut 10 bases from V and 7 bases from J; bases unmatched to any gene: 7. In the authors' workflow: Quantification of nucleated cells was approximated via reference gene primer amplification. This table comes from immunoSEQ multiplex PCR, and its TCRdb copy is limited to in-frame clones, with some not included. V and J calls and clone size are those listed in that table; D and trimming were worked out from the DNA. The repertoire includes approximately 100,000 clones, roughly 80% of them detected once, and approximately 12% sits in the top ten.

Material: peripheral blood. V and J are TRBV12-5 and TRBJ2-3; 8 positions match TRBD1. The source is a woman of 80 years or more with acute or convalescent COVID-19. The CDR3 is CATAGGGNTQYF. Here the CDR3 DNA reads TGTGCTACGGCAGGGGGCGGGAATACGCAGTATTTT.